This TCR beta chain was documented in a study of immune evolution from preneoplasia to lung adenocarcinoma. Whole-study results and caveats: Compared with EGFR-mutant or double wild-type lesions, KRAS-mutant nodules were more clonal.

A word on this clone: Its antigen is not identified.

Here immunoSEQ multiplex PCR was the method, and the copy in TCRdb shows in-frame clones only, minus some. The sample has several thousand clones, about 80% seen once; the top ten hold roughly 7%. The CDR3 consists of 17 residues. Trimming at V came to 1 base and at J to 5 bases, leaving 7 bases not matched to a gene. Germline V gene data show CDR1 as SGHTA and CDR2 as FQGNSA. The V gene is TRBV7-2, the J gene TRBJ2-5; 13 nucleotides agree with TRBD2. Sequencing input: FFPE lung adenocarcinoma in situ tissue. The sequence derives from a person aged 60 to 85 with lung adenocarcinoma. CDR3 coding DNA: TGTGCCAGCAGCTTAGAGACTAGCGGGGGGCTCGACGAGACCCAGTACTTC. As protein: CASSLETSGGLDETQYF. The complete variable domain, with remaining parts taken from reference TRBV7-2 and TRBJ2-5, reads GAGVSQSPSNKVTEKGKDVELRCDPISGHTALYWYRQSLGQGLEFLIYFQGNSAPDKSGLPSDRFSAERTGGSVSTLTIQRTQQEDSAVYLCASSLETSGGLDETQYFGPGTRLLVL.